This record covers a single TCR beta chain. Its antigen is currently unknown. This entry comes from a study of TIL therapy for anti-PD-1-resistant metastatic lung cancer. In the study overall: Tumors were harvested before any PD-1/PD-L1 blockade. Median tumor PD-L1 proportion score was 6%. Notes on the study in general: After infusion, TIL clonotypes partly replaced peripheral T cells and declined over months.

This was the immunoSEQ v3 assay. Sequencing depth was approximately 2 million read pairs for survey level, roughly 4.5-6.5 million for deep. This table comes from immunoSEQ multiplex PCR, and its TCRdb copy is limited to in-frame clones, with some not included. Of 55,000 to 70,000 clones in the sample, roughly 84% were seen once. This sample's time point: pre-treatment sample, taken before nivolumab and TIL therapy. CDR3 length equals 15 residues. CDR1 is MRHNA and CDR2 is SNTAGT in the germline V gene. Trimming stripped 6 bases from V and 8 bases from J, with 19 bases between. This clonotype was obtained from a person aged 25 to 85 with non-small cell lung cancer. The chain is built from TRBV6-4 and TRBJ1-4; D is unclear. The starting material was blood, obtained at baseline. The CDR3 sequence: CASSGRNPKWEKLFF. Written as DNA, the CDR3 is TGTGCCAGCAGCGGCCGTAACCCGAAGTGGGAAAAACTGTTTTTT.